This T cell receptor beta chain was recovered during a study of T cell repertoires in cytomegalovirus infection. The study, taken as a whole, reports: Dominant in the ex vivo response were TCR beta clonotypes restricted by HLA-C and specific for CMV.

This clonotype was detected ten times or more. As yet, its antigen is unknown. In TCRdb, the reads were re-called with MiXCR into one record per CDR3 protein. The sample holds around 300,000 distinct CDR3 sequences, 20% to 25% seen once. The receptor was derived from a human donor in good health (CMV status not recorded). Some clones in this sample may be carry-over from other donors' samples. Specimen: cultured PBMCs, collected from culture after CMV antigen stimulation.

The chain's CDR3 is CASSLFAEGDYEQYF. The CDR3 DNA reads TGTGCCAGCAGCTTATTTGCTGAAGGAGACTACGAGCAGTACTTC. The J gene is TRBJ2-7, the V gene TRBV7-2, with D uncertain. V lost 2 bases to trimming and J lost 3 bases, with 14 bases between them. The germline V gene encodes CDR1 SGHTA and CDR2 FQGNSA. The CDR3 is 15 residues long.